These 32 T cell receptor beta chains were sequenced from one sample in a study of blood T cell repertoires in COVID-19. TCRdb keeps only in-frame clones here, not all; method: immunoSEQ multiplex PCR. The table lists 220,000 or so clones, around 83% of them singletons. The sample consisted of peripheral blood. The receptors shown here come from a woman older than 75 with COVID-19, enrolled during active disease.

V usage is TRBV19 and J usage is TRBJ1-2; tentative D call: TRBD1 (6 bases). The CDR3 is 13 amino acids. Germline assignment: CDR1 LNHDA and CDR2 SQIVND (reference sequence). V lost 5 bases to trimming and J lost 3 bases, with 10 bases between them. This CDR3 is CASSFEGDYGYTF. The DNA of the CDR3 is TGTGCCAGTAGTTTTGAGGGGGACTATGGCTACACCTTC.

The chain employs TRBV5-1 and TRBJ1-2; TRBD1 matches at 7 bases. The germline V gene has CDR1 SGHRS and CDR2 YFSETQ. Trimming removed 4 bases from V and 2 bases from J; junction bases left unmatched: 5. This CDR3 is built from 14 residues. The CDR3 DNA reads TGCGCCAGCAGCGATGGGACAGCGAACTATGGCTACACCTTC. Its protein product is CASSDGTANYGYTF.

The chain carries TRBV9 and TRBJ1-2; 7 bases align to TRBD1. CDR3 length: 16 residues. Germline CDR1 and CDR2: SGDLS and YYNGEE. The junction had 5 bases not matched to a gene; V was cut back by 0 bases and J by 0 bases. The CDR3 region is CASSVAPDRPNYGYTF. For the CDR3, the DNA is TGTGCCAGCAGCGTAGCTCCGGACAGGCCTAACTATGGCTACACCTTC.

This clone was detected only a few times. V is TRBV11-2 and J is TRBJ2-7, with 7 bases that match TRBD2. V was pared by 2 bases and J by 2 bases, with 15 bases of the junction left unmatched. CDR1 and CDR2 from the germline V gene are SGHAT and FQNNGV. This CDR3 comprises 18 residues. The CDR3 reads CASSLKILAAIIPYEQYF. The CDR3 DNA is TGTGCCAGCAGCTTAAAGATCCTAGCGGCAATTATACCCTACGAGCAGTACTTC.

V gene TRBV18 combines with J gene TRBJ1-1, with D perhaps matching TRBD1 (6 bases). CDR1 KGHSH and CDR2 LQKENI come from the germline V gene. The CDR3 loop spans 15 amino acids. The V end was cut by 0 bases, the J end by 5 bases, with 13 bases between. The CDR3 DNA reads TGTGCCAGCTCACCACCCGCAGGGGCACGTACTGAAGCTTTCTTT. Its translation: CASSPPAGARTEAFF.

CDR3 nucleotides: TGTGCCAGCAGCTCCCCCGGGACAGCCTACGAGCAGTACTTC. Protein sequence: CASSSPGTAYEQYF. The V and J genes are TRBV5-4 and TRBJ2-7, with TRBD1 identical over 7 bases. Trimming cost V 3 bases and J 2 bases; bases outside gene matches: 5. Germline lookup yields CDR1 SGHNT and CDR2 YYREEE (reference sequence). The CDR3 sequence is 14 residues long.

The V and J genes are TRBV5-5 and TRBJ1-4, with 8 bases aligning to TRBD1. This CDR3 region has 16 residues. In germline, CDR1 is SGHKS, CDR2 YYEKEE (reference sequence). V lost 0 bases and J lost 8; bases outside the gene matches: 9. Written as DNA, the CDR3 is TGTGCCAGCAGCTTGGGGCCCGGGACAGGAACCGAAAAACTGTTTTTT. It yields the protein CASSLGPGTGTEKLFF.

This clone was seen a single time. V and J are TRBV7-9 and TRBJ2-7; tentatively, D is TRBD2 (5 bases). The CDR3 runs 13 residues. CDR1 SEHNR and CDR2 FQNEAQ come from the germline V gene (reference sequence). The V gene lost 8 bases and the J gene lost 2 bases, with 13 bases spanning the gap. The CDR3 spells CASGPWRTYEQYF. The CDR3 nucleotides are TGTGCCAGCGGGCCTTGGAGGACCTACGAGCAGTACTTC.

This sequence joins TRBV19 and TRBJ1-5; D is unclear. The length of the CDR3 is 15 residues. Trimming took off 5 bases at V and 5 bases at J, with 16 bases between the two ends. Germline loops: CDR1 LNHDA, CDR2 SQIVND (reference sequence). The chain's CDR3 is CASSGWEALHQPQHF. The CDR3 DNA reads TGTGCCAGTAGTGGGTGGGAGGCCCTCCATCAGCCCCAGCATTTT.

The chain combines TRBV5-1 with TRBJ2-3, with a tentative D call TRBD1 (6 bases). CDR1 and CDR2 (germline): SGHRS, YFSETQ. This CDR3 region has 16 residues. Trimming removed 1 base at V and 5 bases at J, with 17 bases between. The CDR3 loop is CASSLTRGRGKDTQYF. The DNA for the CDR3 is TGCGCCAGCAGCTTGACCCGGGGCAGGGGTAAAGATACGCAGTATTTT.

V and J are TRBV7-9 and TRBJ1-4, with TRBD1 matching 9 bases. This CDR3 region has 15 residues. The germline V gene has CDR1 SEHNR and CDR2 FQNEAQ (reference sequence). The V gene end was trimmed by 5 bases and the J gene end by 2 bases; junction bases not matched to a gene: 3. The CDR3 region is CASSAGQGTNEKLFF. The CDR3 coding sequence is TGTGCCAGCAGCGCCGGACAGGGGACTAATGAAAAACTGTTTTTT.

J is TRBJ2-3 and V is TRBV6-5; 11 bases map to TRBD1. CDR1 is MNHEY and CDR2 is SVGAGI in the germline V gene. The CDR3 sequence is 15 residues long. V trimming: 6 bases; J trimming: 2 bases; junction bases outside the gene matches: 4. The CDR3 here is CASRADRGPTDTQYF. The DNA for the CDR3 is TGTGCCAGCAGAGCGGACAGGGGGCCCACAGATACGCAGTATTTT.

V is TRBV30 and J is TRBJ1-6; 8 bases are a match to TRBD1. The germline gives CDR1 GTSNPN, CDR2 SVGIG (reference sequence). J was trimmed by 8 bases and V by 1 base; bases with no gene match: 4. The CDR3 covers 14 residues. The DNA for the CDR3 is TGTGCCTGGAGTGCCCGGGACAGGCATTCACCCCTCCACTTT. This encodes CAWSARDRHSPLHF.

V is TRBV29-1 and J is TRBJ1-1; D is perhaps TRBD1 (5 bases). The CDR3 is 12 amino acids. V lost 6 bases to trimming and J lost 4 bases, with 12 bases between them. From germline, CDR1 is SQVTM and CDR2 ANQGSEA. The CDR3 sequence: CSVGGGSTEAFF. In nucleotides, the CDR3 is TGCAGCGTAGGCGGGGGATCCACTGAAGCTTTCTTT.

V is TRBV30 and J is TRBJ1-1, with a possible D match to TRBD1 (6 bases). V was clipped by 2 bases and J by 5 bases, with 18 bases between them. Germline CDR1 and CDR2: GTSNPN and SVGIG (reference sequence). The length of the CDR3 is 15 residues. CDR3 residues: CAWSTLHREGTEAFF. The CDR3 DNA follows: TGTGCCTGGAGTACCCTCCACAGGGAGGGAACTGAAGCTTTCTTT.

V gene TRBV18 combines with J gene TRBJ2-7; TRBD1 is a possible D gene (6 bases). Germline V gene lookup returns CDR1 KGHSH and CDR2 LQKENI. This CDR3 has 14 amino acids. V lost 4 bases and J 0 bases, leaving 10 bases between the germline ends. In DNA form, the CDR3 reads TGTGCCAGCTCACGGAGACAGGACTCCTACGAGCAGTACTTC. Translating gives CASSRRQDSYEQYF. Full variable domain (rest looked up from reference TRBV18 and TRBJ2-7): NAGVMQNPRHLVRRRGQEARLRCSPMKGHSHVYWYRQLPEEGLKFMVYLQKENIIDESGMPKERFSAEFPKEGPSILRIQQVVRGDSAAYFCASSRRQDSYEQYFGPGTRLTVT.

This clone has just a few counts. CDR3 amino acids: CASSAGMGQPYGYTF. CDR3 nucleotide sequence: TGTGCCAGCAGCGCGGGAATGGGACAGCCCTATGGCTACACCTTC. The chain joins TRBV9 to TRBJ1-2; 7 nucleotides agree with TRBD1. Germline V CDR1 and CDR2: SGDLS, YYNGEE. The CDR3 runs 15 residues. After removal of 3 bases from V and 4 bases from J, the junction contained 9 bases not matched to a gene.

V is TRBV29-1 and J is TRBJ1-2; D is unresolved. This CDR3 region has 8 residues. Germline V CDR1 and CDR2: SQVTM, ANQGSEA. V was pared by 3 bases and J by 9 bases, with 2 bases between. In DNA, the CDR3 is TGCAGCGTTGATAGCTACACCTTC. Translating gives CSVDSYTF.

V is TRBV7-2 and J is TRBJ1-1, with D unclear. Germline V CDR1 and CDR2: SGHTA, FQGNSA. This CDR3 is built from 13 residues. The V end was cut by 4 bases, the J end by 5 bases, with 11 bases between. Here the CDR3 reads CASSSLIETEAFF. The CDR3 DNA follows: TGTGCCAGCAGCTCCCTTATTGAGACTGAAGCTTTCTTT.

J is TRBJ1-4 and V is TRBV5-6, with D perhaps TRBD1 (6 bases). Trimming took off 0 bases at V and 12 bases at J, with 18 bases between the two ends. The germline gives CDR1 SGHDT, CDR2 YYEEEE. This CDR3 region has 15 residues. CDR3 DNA: TGTGCCAGCAGCTTGGTATGGGGGCCTGGGGTTGAACTGTTTTTT. Its protein product is CASSLVWGPGVELFF.

The chain links TRBV12-3 or TRBV12-4 to TRBJ2-7, with 7 bases aligning to TRBD1. V lost 3 bases to trimming and J lost 2 bases; unmatched junction nucleotides: 1. This CDR3 spans 13 amino acids. CDR3 residues: CASSFGTAYEQYF. CDR3 bases: TGTGCCAGCAGTTTCGGGACAGCCTACGAGCAGTACTTC.

The gene calls are TRBV5-8 and TRBJ2-3; 8 bases agree with TRBD2. This CDR3 has 15 residues. Germline CDR1 and CDR2: SGHTS and YDEGEE. J gave up 6 bases and V 4 bases, and 10 bases lay outside the gene matches. The DNA of the CDR3 is TGTGCCAGCAGCCCCCCCGGGAGGGCCTATGATACGCAGTATTTT. This encodes CASSPPGRAYDTQYF.

J is TRBJ1-6 and V is TRBV6-2 or TRBV6-3; D remains unclear. Germline assignment: CDR1 MNHEY and CDR2 SVGEGT. The V end lost 5 bases, the J end lost 4 bases, and 15 bases lay between the germline ends. This CDR3 has 16 residues. The CDR3 nucleotides read TGTGCCAGCAGTACCGCGACGCGGAGTTATAATTCACCCCTCCACTTT. Translated: CASSTATRSYNSPLHF.

The CDR3 nucleotides are TGTGCCAGCAACAGACTAGCGGGGGACGTAGGGCAGTTCTTC. Its translation is CASNRLAGDVGQFF. The rearrangement joins TRBV7-2 to TRBJ2-1; 12 bases are a match to TRBD2. Trimming at V came to 7 bases and at J to 12 bases, leaving 10 bases not matched to a gene. The CDR3 spans 14 residues. CDR1 is SGHTA, CDR2 FQGNSA, per germline.

The chain is built from TRBV7-8 and TRBJ2-7; 11 nucleotides agree with TRBD1. Germline trimming cut 4 bases from V and 8 bases from J; bases unmatched to any gene: 13. The CDR3 covers 16 residues. Germline V gene sequence: CDR1 SGHVS, CDR2 FQNEAQ. CDR3 in DNA: TGTGCCAGCAGCTCCCAAATCGGGACAGGGGGTTTGAAGCAGTACTTC. Protein product: CASSSQIGTGGLKQYF.

The chain is built from TRBV5-1 and TRBJ1-1, with D unclear. CDR1 and CDR2 from the germline V gene are SGHRS and YFSETQ. Trimming pared 1 base from V and 1 base from J, leaving 8 bases between. This CDR3 is built from 14 residues. CDR3 loop: CASSLPGSNTEAFF. DNA of the CDR3: TGCGCCAGCAGCTTGCCGGGGTCGAACACTGAAGCTTTCTTT.

This clone appeared once. J is TRBJ1-3 and V is TRBV2, with 7 nucleotides matching TRBD1. The germline V gene has CDR1 SNHLY and CDR2 FYNNEI. The V segment lost 6 bases and the J segment 2 bases; nucleotides outside the gene matches: 7. The CDR3 runs to 15 residues. The CDR3 DNA reads as TGTGCCAGCAGCAGAGGGGGGACAGCTGGAAACACCATATATTTT. Protein product: CASSRGGTAGNTIYF.

This chain connects TRBV30 to TRBJ2-6, with a tentative D call TRBD1 (5 bases). The CDR3 is 14 amino acids. From germline, CDR1 is GTSNPN and CDR2 SVGIG (reference sequence). Trimming shortened V by 1 base and J by 13 bases, and 17 bases separated the two germline ends. CDR3 loop: CAWSAGPSFGVLTF. Here the CDR3 DNA reads TGTGCCTGGAGTGCAGGGCCCTCTTTTGGAGTCCTGACTTTC.

This sequence joins TRBV27 and TRBJ1-1, with D tentatively TRBD1 (6 bases). Germline lookup yields CDR1 MNHEY and CDR2 SMNVEV (reference sequence). V lost 5 bases to trimming and J lost 3 bases, with 19 bases between them. The CDR3 spans 16 residues. The CDR3 here is CASSKQGLVTYTEAFF. The CDR3 DNA follows: TGTGCCAGCAGTAAACAGGGTTTAGTTACCTACACTGAAGCTTTCTTT.

The rearrangement uses TRBV28 and TRBJ1-3; D gene unclear. Germline assignment: CDR1 MDHEN and CDR2 SYDVKM. V was shortened by 4 bases and J by 2 bases, with 15 bases between the two germline ends. The CDR3 extends over 16 amino acids. CDR3 region: CASSSPGAAAGNTIYF. The CDR3 DNA reads as TGTGCCAGCAGTTCGCCTGGAGCAGCGGCTGGAAACACCATATATTTT.

This clone was seen a few times. The V call is TRBV30, the J call TRBJ2-1; D call uncertain. With 5 bases removed from V and 2 bases from J, the gap between germline ends came to 10 bases. CDR3 size: 13 residues. The germline CDR1 and CDR2 sequences are GTSNPN and SVGIG (reference sequence). CDR3 region: CAWGQAPYNEQFF. Written as DNA, the CDR3 is TGTGCCTGGGGGCAAGCCCCCTACAATGAGCAGTTCTTC.

The V and J genes are TRBV7-9 and TRBJ2-7; 7 bases map to TRBD1. Germline CDR1 is SEHNR and CDR2 is FQNEAQ (reference sequence). V lost 5 bases, J lost 2 bases, and 6 bases stayed unmatched. The CDR3 consists of 14 residues. The CDR3 is CASSLQGVPYEQYF. CDR3 nucleotides: TGTGCCAGCAGCCTCCAGGGGGTGCCCTACGAGCAGTACTTC.